These T cell receptor beta chains were read from a single sample in a study of persistence of HIV-infected CD4 T cells. These receptors lack a known antigen. Method: immunoSEQ multiplex PCR; TCRdb's copy keeps in-frame clones and lacks some. The sample holds around 42,000 clones, 75% to 80% seen once. The sample was CD4+ T cells sorted from PBMCs after approximately 19-hour stimulation, taken from a patient who received antiretroviral therapy. The receptors shown here come from an adult man with HIV who was CMV-seropositive. Both conserved end residues are part of each CDR3. Each record gives: CDR3 protein, CDR3 DNA, V gene, D gene, J gene, clone size. D genes are given only for firm matches. A row's size may be missing; if present it is once, few, many or a size class.

CASSLQQNYGYTF | TGTGCCAGCAGCTTACAACAGAACTATGGCTACACCTTC | TRBV7-9 | - | TRBJ1-2 | once
CASRRDSSYNEQFF | TGTGCCAGCAGGAGGGACAGCTCCTACAATGAGCAGTTCTTC | TRBV6-4 | TRBD1 | TRBJ2-1 | -
CASSLAGLPGGIGGELFF | TGCGCCAGCAGCTTGGCCGGACTCCCGGGAGGGATTGGCGGGGAGCTGTTTTTT | TRBV5-1 | TRBD2 | TRBJ2-2 | -
CASSPHEGYTF | TGTGCCAGCAGTCCACACGAGGGCTACACCTTC | TRBV6-5 | - | TRBJ1-2 | -
CAWSDRDRKSNQPQHF | TGTGCCTGGAGTGATCGAGACAGGAAGAGCAATCAGCCCCAGCATTTT | TRBV30 | - | TRBJ1-5 | -
CASSLGPTIGNTIYF | TGTGCCAGCAGCTTAGGTCCGACAATTGGAAACACCATATATTTT | TRBV7-6 | - | TRBJ1-3 | -
CASSLSSPGQATGNTIYF | TGCGCCAGCAGTTTATCTTCGCCGGGACAGGCAACTGGAAACACCATATATTTT | TRBV5-1 | TRBD1 | TRBJ1-3 | -
CASSPPRQSMNTEAFF | TGTGCCAGCAGTCCCCCCAGGCAGAGCATGAACACTGAAGCTTTCTTT | TRBV27 | - | TRBJ1-1 | -
CASSPRGAGDATGELFF | TGCGCCAGCAGCCCCCGCGGGGCGGGAGATGCGACCGGGGAGCTGTTTTTT | TRBV4-3 | TRBD2 | TRBJ2-2 | -
CASKERGGNTIYF | TGTGCCAGCAAAGAGAGGGGGGGAAACACCATATATTTT | TRBV6-5 | - | TRBJ1-3 | -
CASSFGWNSPLHF | TGTGCCAGCAGTTTTGGTTGGAATTCACCCCTCCACTTT | TRBV12-3/TRBV12-4 | - | TRBJ1-6 | -
CASSQLQGGTEAFF | TGTGCCAGCAGCCAATTACAGGGGGGAACTGAAGCTTTCTTT | TRBV16 | TRBD1 | TRBJ1-1 | -
CASSQGIGSDEQFF | TGCGCCAGCAGCCAAGGGATCGGGAGCGATGAGCAGTTCTTC | TRBV4-3 | - | TRBJ2-1 | -
CASSLSGSSYNEQFF | TGTGCCAGCAGCTTAAGCGGGAGCTCCTACAATGAGCAGTTCTTC | TRBV7-7 | TRBD2 | TRBJ2-1 | -
CASSLDFLGGNQPQHF | TGTGCCAGCAGCTTAGATTTTCTAGGGGGCAATCAGCCCCAGCATTTT | TRBV11-2 | - | TRBJ1-5 | -
CASSLGRKETQYF | TGTGCCAGCAGCTTGGGACGCAAGGAGACCCAGTACTTC | TRBV7-2 | - | TRBJ2-5 | -
CASSHDRRVSYEQYF | TGTGCCAGCAGTCACGACAGGAGAGTCTCCTACGAGCAGTACTTC | TRBV6-5 | - | TRBJ2-7 | -
CASSQLQGARGELFF | TGTGCCAGCAGCCAATTACAGGGGGCGCGGGGCGAACTGTTTTTT | TRBV7-2 | TRBD1 | TRBJ1-4 | -
CASSAEMDSPTTF | TGTGCCAGCAGCGCAGAAATGGACAGCCCCACGACCTTC | TRBV9 | - | TRBJ1-2 | -
CASSWTSGQETQYF | TGTGCCAGCAGCTGGACTAGCGGGCAAGAGACCCAGTACTTC | TRBV3-1/TRBV3-2 | TRBD2 | TRBJ2-5 | -
CASSQERGRDWRNTIYF | TGTGCCAGCAGCCAAGAACGGGGCAGGGATTGGAGGAACACCATATATTTT | TRBV3-1/TRBV3-2 | - | TRBJ1-3 | -
CASSLVGGQGSTYEQYF | TGTGCCAGCAGCTTAGTAGGCGGGCAGGGGTCCACCTACGAGCAGTACTTC | TRBV7-8 | - | TRBJ2-7 | -
CASRPSGENSPLHF | TGTGCCAGCCGACCCTCGGGGGAGAATTCACCCCTCCACTTT | TRBV18 | - | TRBJ1-6 | once
CASSGPVGVGNTIYF | TGTGCCAGCAGCGGCCCGGTGGGGGTAGGAAACACCATATATTTT | TRBV7-2 | - | TRBJ1-3 | -
CASSVHFQETQYF | TGTGCCAGCAGCGTTCACTTCCAAGAGACCCAGTACTTC | TRBV7-9 | - | TRBJ2-5 | -
CASSPGTDTQYF | TGTGCCAGCAGTCCAGGCACAGATACGCAGTATTTT | TRBV27 | - | TRBJ2-3 | -
CASSLGGREGTQYF | TGTGCCAGCAGCCTTGGGGGACGTGAGGGTACGCAGTATTTT | TRBV6-4 | - | TRBJ2-3 | many
CATPEPTGSNQPQHF | TGTGCCACCCCCGAACCGACTGGTAGCAATCAGCCCCAGCATTTT | TRBV6-6 | - | TRBJ1-5 | -
CASTLGQGLGYEQYF | TGCGCCAGCACCCTGGGGCAGGGTTTAGGCTACGAGCAGTACTTC | TRBV5-1 | - | TRBJ2-7 | -
CATSRGGGLQETQYF | TGTGCCACCTCCAGGGGAGGGGGCCTCCAAGAGACCCAGTACTTC | TRBV24-1 | - | TRBJ2-5 | -
CAISVRVDQPQHF | TGTGCCATCAGCGTCAGGGTGGATCAGCCCCAGCATTTT | TRBV10-3 | - | TRBJ1-5 | -
CASSPTANYGYTF | TGTGCCAGCAGTCCGACAGCTAACTATGGCTACACCTTC | TRBV2 | - | TRBJ1-2 | -